The rows below give T cell receptor beta chains drawn from one sample of a study of blood T cell repertoires in COVID-19. The protocol was immunoSEQ multiplex PCR, while the TCRdb copy is restricted to in-frame clones and leaves out a portion. The sample shows 250,000 to 300,000 clones, 70% to 90% of them seen only once. The sequenced material came from PBMCs or T cells enriched from blood (not recorded which). These receptor sequences come from a woman aged 60-75 years in a cohort exposed to, infected with or recovered from COVID-19 (not recorded which). Each CDR3 is given with its conserved first and last residue. A D gene is named only where the DNA matches it firmly. Expanded clones are given a class, and other clones once, few, many or no size at all.

j_call clone_size d_call v_call cdr3_nt cdr3_aa
TRBJ1-2 NA TRBD1 TRBV7-9 TGTGCCAGCAGCTTAAATACAGGGGTTAACTATGGCTACACCTTC CASSLNTGVNYGYTF
TRBJ2-2 NA TRBD2 TRBV4-2 TGTGCCAGCAGCCAGGGGGAGGGAGACACCGGGGAGCTGTTTTTT CASSQGEGDTGELFF
TRBJ2-5 NA NA TRBV2 TGTGCCAGCCGGCCGTTTCAGGCAGACCAAGAGACCCAGTACTTC CASRPFQADQETQYF
TRBJ2-1 NA TRBD2 TRBV28 TGTGCCAGCAGTGTTGGTGTCGGACTAGCTTCTGAGCAGTTCTTC CASSVGVGLASEQFF
TRBJ2-3 NA NA TRBV4-1 TGCGCCAGCACTTACCGACAGGCAGTCACAGATACGCAGTATTTT CASTYRQAVTDTQYF
TRBJ2-7 few TRBD2 TRBV11-2 TGTGCCACTAGCGGTTCCTCCTACGAGCAGTACTTC CATSGSSYEQYF
TRBJ2-2 few NA TRBV28 TGTGCCAGCAGGGCCCAGGGGCAGAACACCGGGGAGCTGTTTTTT CASRAQGQNTGELFF
TRBJ2-7 NA TRBD2 TRBV5-1 TGCGCCAGCAGCGAGGAAACTAGCGGGAGCTCCTACGAGCAGTACTTC CASSEETSGSSYEQYF
TRBJ2-7 NA TRBD2 TRBV19 TGTGCCAGTAGTATAGGGGAGACTAGCACGCGAATCGAGCAGTACTTC CASSIGETSTRIEQYF
TRBJ2-3 once NA TRBV5-5 TGTGCCAGCAGCTTCGGGCAGGGCGCAGATACGCAGTATTTT CASSFGQGADTQYF
TRBJ2-4 NA NA TRBV25-1 TGTGCCAGCAGTGAGGACACGGCAAACATTCAGTACTTC CASSEDTANIQYF
TRBJ1-2 once NA TRBV2 TGTGCCAGCAGTGAAGTAGGGGTAGGGGGCTATGGCTACACCTTC CASSEVGVGGYGYTF
TRBJ2-7 NA TRBD2 TRBV20-1 TGCAGTGCTAGTCTCAGCGGGAGGTTCCCCACCTACGAGCAGTACTTC CSASLSGRFPTYEQYF
TRBJ1-1 NA TRBD1 TRBV5-5 TGTGCCAGCGCCGAAGGGGACAGGGAGGACACTGAAGCTTTCTTT CASAEGDREDTEAFF